These T cell receptor beta chains were read from a single sample in a study of shared clonotypes between healthy human individuals. Data came from immunoSEQ multiplex PCR; TCRdb stores just in-frame clones and leaves some out. The sample includes about half a million clones, roughly three quarters of them seen just once. Sequencing was done on a sample of PBMCs. Receptors were obtained from a woman in her thirties or forties in good health. Some clones in this sample may be carry-over from other donors' samples. Both conserved end residues are part of each CDR3. The D gene is left open where the match is weak. Some rows mark clone size as missing; the rest say once, few, many or name a class of expanded clone.

size,J,V,D,DNA,CDR3
NA,TRBJ2-2,TRBV15,NA,TGTGCCACCAGCAGAGCGGGGGCCGGCGGGGAGCTGTTTTTT,CATSRAGAGGELFF
NA,TRBJ2-5,TRBV7-9,TRBD1,TGTGCCAGCAGCTTAGGCAGGGGGACCGTAAAGACCCAGTACTTC,CASSLGRGTVKTQYF
NA,TRBJ1-2,TRBV15,NA,TGTGCCACCAGCAGACCTCGGGCCCTCTATGGCTACACCTTC,CATSRPRALYGYTF
NA,TRBJ1-1,TRBV19,NA,TGTGCCAGTAGTACCGGCTTCACCAGGCTGTGGACTGAAGCTTTCTTT,CASSTGFTRLWTEAFF
NA,TRBJ1-2,TRBV28,NA,TGTGCCAGCAGGTCTGAGGGGGACCGGTACTATGGCTACACCTTC,CASRSEGDRYYGYTF
NA,TRBJ1-4,TRBV15,NA,TGTGCCACCAGCAGAGGGAGGGATGAAAAACTGTTTTTT,CATSRGRDEKLFF
NA,TRBJ2-7,TRBV7-3,TRBD2,TGTGCCAGCAGCGGACCGGGACTAGCTGAATCCTACGAGCAGTACTTC,CASSGPGLAESYEQYF
once,TRBJ2-4,TRBV9,NA,TGTGCCAGCAGCGTAGGGACATCCCCTAGGGACATTCAGTACTTC,CASSVGTSPRDIQYF
NA,TRBJ1-2,TRBV10-2,NA,TGCGCCAGCAGTTCCATGGGGGGGGACTATGGCTACACCTTC,CASSSMGGDYGYTF
NA,TRBJ2-7,TRBV6-5,NA,TGTGCCAGCAGTTACTCGAGCCTAGAGCAGTACTTC,CASSYSSLEQYF
NA,TRBJ2-7,TRBV5-8,NA,TGTGCCAGCAGCCCCCGGATTGGCGAGCAGTACTTC,CASSPRIGEQYF
NA,TRBJ2-3,TRBV5-1,NA,TGCGCCAGCAGCTTGGCCGTGGCGAGAGATACGCAGTATTTT,CASSLAVARDTQYF
NA,TRBJ2-3,TRBV21-1,NA,TGTGCCAGCAGCAAGGGACTAGCGGGAGTCGCAGATACGCAGTATTTT,CASSKGLAGVADTQYF
NA,TRBJ2-7,TRBV5-1,TRBD2,TGCGCCAGTCGGACTAGCGGGAGTGGCGAGCAGTACTTC,CASRTSGSGEQYF
once,TRBJ2-5,TRBV20-1,NA,TGCAGTGCTAGACGGGGAGAGACCCAGTACTTC,CSARRGETQYF
NA,TRBJ1-1,TRBV19,NA,TGTGCCAGTAAGACAGGAAGAGGCACTGAAGCTTTCTTT,CASKTGRGTEAFF
once,TRBJ2-5,TRBV19,TRBD2,TGTGCCAGTAGTATGAGGAGACTAGCGGGAGGAGAGACCCAGTACTTC,CASSMRRLAGGETQYF
NA,TRBJ2-1,TRBV29-1,TRBD2,TGCAGCGTTGAGGCTTCTAGCGGGGGTTACAATGAGCAGTTCTTC,CSVEASSGGYNEQFF
NA,TRBJ1-1,TRBV7-9,TRBD1,TGTGCCAGCAGCTCACTGGACAGGGAAAGATCCACTGAAGCTTTCTTT,CASSSLDRERSTEAFF
NA,TRBJ2-2,TRBV28,TRBD1,TGTGCCAGCAGGACAGGGGGCTCGTCCGGGGAGCTGTTTTTT,CASRTGGSSGELFF
NA,TRBJ1-6,TRBV7-9,NA,TGTGCCAGCAGCAAACCACAGGTGTATACCCTCCACTTT,CASSKPQVYTLHF
NA,TRBJ1-1,TRBV7-2,NA,TGTGCCAGCAGCTCGGGACGGTGGAACACTGAAGCTTTCTTT,CASSSGRWNTEAFF
NA,TRBJ2-3,TRBV6-1,TRBD1,TGTGCCAGCAGTCTACAGGGGCCTCCAGATACGCAGTATTTT,CASSLQGPPDTQYF
once,TRBJ2-1,TRBV7-9,TRBD1,TGTGCCAGCAGCTCGTTGGGACAGGGATCCTACAATGAGCAGTTCTTC,CASSSLGQGSYNEQFF
NA,TRBJ2-7,TRBV7-2,TRBD1,TGTGCCAGCAGCTTAGAATACAGGGGCGAGCAGTACTTC,CASSLEYRGEQYF
NA,TRBJ2-6,TRBV11-3,NA,TGTGCCAGCAGCGTGGGGCTCGATCGACAAAGTCGGGCCAACGTCCTGACTTTC,CASSVGLDRQSRANVLTF
NA,TRBJ1-6,TRBV28,NA,TGTGAAGGGGGAGTTAATTCACCCCTCCACTTT,CEGGVNSPLHF
NA,TRBJ1-1,TRBV7-3,NA,TGTGCCAGCAGCTTATATTACGGGAAAGCTTTCTTT,CASSLYYGKAFF
few,TRBJ2-7,TRBV28,TRBD2,TGTGCCAGCAGTCGTAGCGGGAGTCTCTCCTACGAGCAGTACTTC,CASSRSGSLSYEQYF
many,TRBJ2-7,TRBV4-1,TRBD2,TGCGCCAGCAGCCAAGTTCCTAGCGGGCGCTCCTACGAGCAGTACTTC,CASSQVPSGRSYEQYF
NA,TRBJ2-4,TRBV30,NA,TGTGCCTGGAGTGACGGGGGCGACATTCAGTACTTC,CAWSDGGDIQYF
NA,TRBJ2-1,TRBV18,NA,TGTGCCAGCTCACCACCAGGGGCGCCCTACAATGAGCAGTTCTTC,CASSPPGAPYNEQFF
NA,TRBJ1-4,TRBV5-5,TRBD1,TGTGCCAGCAGCTACGGACAGGGGGGTGAAAAACTGTTTTTT,CASSYGQGGEKLFF
once,TRBJ2-7,TRBV28,NA,TGTGCCAGCAACAAACAGGGTTCCTACGAGCAGTACTTC,CASNKQGSYEQYF
NA,TRBJ2-3,TRBV10-3,TRBD2,TGTGCCATCAGTCCTACTAGCGGAATTCCAGATACGCAGTATTTT,CAISPTSGIPDTQYF
NA,TRBJ2-3,TRBV5-6,NA,TGTGCCAGCAGCTTGGGCCCGGCCCCAGATACGCAGTATTTT,CASSLGPAPDTQYF
NA,TRBJ2-5,TRBV9,NA,TGTGCCAGCAGCGTAGGGGTCGCAGGGGGGGAAGAGACCCAGTACTTC,CASSVGVAGGEETQYF
NA,TRBJ2-7,TRBV6-1,TRBD1,TGTGCCAGCAGTGAGGGGGACAGGGGAGAGCAGTACTTC,CASSEGDRGEQYF
NA,TRBJ2-1,TRBV11-3,NA,TGTGCCAGCAGCTTAGGGGTCAACGTGGGTGAGCAGTTCTTC,CASSLGVNVGEQFF
few,TRBJ2-1,TRBV5-6,NA,TGTGCCAGCAGCTCGACCGTGGCGTCGAATGAGCAGTTCTTC,CASSSTVASNEQFF
NA,TRBJ2-7,TRBV19,TRBD2,TGTGCCAAGTTCGAGACTAGCGGGAAAGCCGGGACCTACGAGCAGTACTTC,CAKFETSGKAGTYEQYF
few,TRBJ2-3,TRBV6-4,TRBD1,TGTGCCAGCAGTGAAACAGGGGCAGCAGATACGCAGTATTTT,CASSETGAADTQYF
NA,TRBJ2-1,TRBV4-1,NA,TGCGCCAGCAGCCAAGTGCTGGTCTTGGCCTCCAGCTCCTACAATGAGCAGTTCTTC,CASSQVLVLASSSYNEQFF
once,TRBJ2-4,TRBV7-2,NA,TGTGCCAGCAGCTTAGGGCTAGGAGGGGGCAACATTCAGTACTTC,CASSLGLGGGNIQYF
NA,TRBJ1-1,TRBV2,NA,TGTGCCAGCAGTGCAGAGAACACTGAAGCTTTCTTT,CASSAENTEAFF
NA,TRBJ2-1,TRBV9,NA,TGTGCCAGCAGCGCCACCTCAGGAAAATCCTACAATGAGCAGTTCTTC,CASSATSGKSYNEQFF
NA,TRBJ1-5,TRBV5-8,NA,TGTGCCAGCAGCCCTCGACAGACCTATAGCAATCAGCCCCAGCATTTT,CASSPRQTYSNQPQHF
few,TRBJ1-1,TRBV29-1,TRBD1,TGCAGCGTTGACAGGGGGTACGCTGAAGCTTTCTTT,CSVDRGYAEAFF
NA,TRBJ2-2,TRBV7-2,NA,TGTGCCAGCAGCTTAGAGGGTGGTGGGGTCACCGGGGAGCTGTTTTTT,CASSLEGGGVTGELFF
NA,TRBJ2-1,TRBV28,NA,TGTGCCAGCAGTTCCTATTGGGGATTTCGAGATAGCTCCTACAATGAGCAGTTCTTC,CASSSYWGFRDSSYNEQFF
NA,TRBJ2-5,TRBV7-2,NA,TGTGCCAGCAGGTTTGGGATTCAAGAGACCCAGTACTTC,CASRFGIQETQYF
NA,TRBJ1-1,TRBV18,TRBD1,TGTGCCAGCACGTTGGAAGGGAACCGGGACAGGGCCACTGAAGCTTTCTTT,CASTLEGNRDRATEAFF
NA,TRBJ2-3,TRBV5-4,TRBD2,TGTGCCAGCAAGAGCGGGACTAGCCAAGTAATTCAAGATACGCAGTATTTT,CASKSGTSQVIQDTQYF
NA,TRBJ2-3,TRBV5-1,NA,TGCGCCAGCAGCTCGTTGGGGGCAGATACGCAGTATTTT,CASSSLGADTQYF
NA,TRBJ1-2,TRBV7-2,TRBD1,TGTGCCAGCAGCCCCGACGACAGGGAGGTTCGAGGCTACACCTTC,CASSPDDREVRGYTF
NA,TRBJ2-1,TRBV7-3,NA,TGTGCCAGCAGCTTAAATAGGAATAATGAGCAGTTCTTC,CASSLNRNNEQFF
NA,TRBJ2-2,TRBV27,TRBD2,TGTGCCAGCAGTTACGGGACTAGCGGGAGGAGGGGGACCGGGGAGCTGTTTTTT,CASSYGTSGRRGTGELFF
once,TRBJ2-7,TRBV7-9,NA,TGTGCCAGCTCGGTTAGTTACGAGCAGTACTTC,CASSVSYEQYF
NA,TRBJ2-7,TRBV10-3,TRBD1,TGTGCCATCAGTGACTACGGGACAGGGGGAAGGTCTAGCGCGACCTACGAGCAGTACTTC,CAISDYGTGGRSSATYEQYF